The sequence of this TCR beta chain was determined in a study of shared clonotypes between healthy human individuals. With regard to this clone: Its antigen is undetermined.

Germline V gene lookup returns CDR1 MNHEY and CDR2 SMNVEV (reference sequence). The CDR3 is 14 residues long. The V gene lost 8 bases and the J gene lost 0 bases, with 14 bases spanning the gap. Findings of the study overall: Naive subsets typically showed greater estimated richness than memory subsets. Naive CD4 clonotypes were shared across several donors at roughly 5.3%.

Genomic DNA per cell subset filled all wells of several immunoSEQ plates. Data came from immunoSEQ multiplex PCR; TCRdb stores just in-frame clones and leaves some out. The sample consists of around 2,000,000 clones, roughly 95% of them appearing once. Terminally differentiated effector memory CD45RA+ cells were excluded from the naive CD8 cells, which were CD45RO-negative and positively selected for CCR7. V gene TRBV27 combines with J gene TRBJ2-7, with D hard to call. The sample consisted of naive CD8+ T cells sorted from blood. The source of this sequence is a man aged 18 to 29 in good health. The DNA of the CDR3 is TGTGCCAGCGCGCCGGACGAGAGCTCCTACGAGCAGTACTTC. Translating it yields CASAPDESSYEQYF.